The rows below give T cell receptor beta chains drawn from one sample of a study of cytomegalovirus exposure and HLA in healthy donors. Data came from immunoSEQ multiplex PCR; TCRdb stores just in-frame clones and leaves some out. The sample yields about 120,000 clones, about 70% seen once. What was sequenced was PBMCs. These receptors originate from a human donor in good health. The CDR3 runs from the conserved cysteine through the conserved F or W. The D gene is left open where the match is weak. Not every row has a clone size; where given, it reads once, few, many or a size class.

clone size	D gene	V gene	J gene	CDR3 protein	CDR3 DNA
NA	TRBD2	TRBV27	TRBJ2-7	CASSSASGTQVYEQYF	TGTGCCAGCAGTTCGGCTAGCGGGACCCAGGTTTACGAGCAGTACTTC
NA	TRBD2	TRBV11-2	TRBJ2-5	CASSPTREGGTQYF	TGTGCCAGCAGCCCGACACGGGAGGGCGGGACCCAGTACTTC
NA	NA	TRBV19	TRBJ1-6	CASSNRASNSPLHF	TGTGCCAGTAGTAATCGAGCTTCAAATTCACCCCTCCACTTT
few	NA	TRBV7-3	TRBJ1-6	CASSRDGQGFSPLHF	TGTGCCAGCAGCCGCGACGGGCAGGGCTTCTCACCCCTCCACTTT
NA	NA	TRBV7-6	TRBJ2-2	CASSMRRETTGELFF	TGTGCCAGCAGCATGAGGAGGGAGACCACCGGGGAGCTGTTTTTT
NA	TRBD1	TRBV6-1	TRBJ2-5	CASSAYTGTGGETQYF	TGTGCCAGCAGTGCCTACACCGGGACAGGGGGGGAGACCCAGTACTTC
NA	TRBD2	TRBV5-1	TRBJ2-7	CASSLGPIKTTSYYEQYF	TGCGCCAGCAGCTTGGGACCCATAAAAACGACTAGCTACTACGAGCAGTACTTC
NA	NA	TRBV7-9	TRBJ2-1	CASSLDAVTEQFF	TGTGCCAGCAGCTTAGACGCAGTCACTGAGCAGTTCTTC
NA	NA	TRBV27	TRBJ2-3	CASSLGRISTDTQYF	TGTGCCAGCAGTTTAGGGAGGATTAGCACAGATACGCAGTATTTT
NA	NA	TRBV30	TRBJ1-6	CAWKMTASSYNSPLHF	TGTGCCTGGAAGATGACGGCTAGCTCCTATAATTCACCCCTCCACTTT
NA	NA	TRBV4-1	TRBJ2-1	CASSQLRVSGQFF	TGCGCCAGCAGCCAACTCCGGGTTAGCGGGCAGTTCTTC
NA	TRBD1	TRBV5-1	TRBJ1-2	CASSAGGQGYGYTF	TGCGCCAGCAGCGCGGGGGGACAGGGCTATGGCTACACCTTC
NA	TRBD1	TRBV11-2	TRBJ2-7	CASSLDRGRYEQYF	TGTGCCAGCAGCTTGGACAGGGGGAGGTACGAGCAGTACTTC
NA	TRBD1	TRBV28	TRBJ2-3	CATDRGRDTQYF	TGTGCCACAGACAGGGGGCGGGATACGCAGTATTTT
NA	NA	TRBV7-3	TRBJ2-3	CASSLNSRGSQYF	TGTGCCAGCAGCTTAAACTCCCGCGGGTCGCAGTATTTT
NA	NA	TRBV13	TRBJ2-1	CASSSPSGGRNEQFF	TGTGCCAGCAGCTCCCCTTCCGGGGGAAGAAATGAGCAGTTCTTC
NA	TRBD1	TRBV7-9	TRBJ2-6	CSSSGRDRGKPSGANVLTF	TGTTCCAGCAGCGGCCGGGACAGGGGGAAACCCTCTGGGGCCAACGTCCTGACTTTC
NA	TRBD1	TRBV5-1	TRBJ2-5	CASSLGTAQETQYF	TGCGCCAGCAGCTTAGGGACAGCACAAGAGACCCAGTACTTC
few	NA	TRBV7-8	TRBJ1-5	CASSSDSPNQPQHF	TGTGCCAGCAGCTCGGACAGCCCGAATCAGCCCCAGCATTTT
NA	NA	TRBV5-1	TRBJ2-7	CASSLVQGYEQYF	TGCGCCAGCAGCTTGGTTCAGGGCTACGAGCAGTACTTC
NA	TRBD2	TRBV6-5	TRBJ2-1	CASSYGASGSSYFF	TGTGCCAGCAGTTACGGGGCTAGCGGGAGTAGTTATTTCTTC
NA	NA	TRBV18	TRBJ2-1	CASSRTDRYNEQFF	TGTGCCAGCTCACGTACTGACAGGTACAATGAGCAGTTCTTC
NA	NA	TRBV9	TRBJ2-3	CASSGPWAGDTQYF	TGTGCCAGCAGCGGACCCTGGGCGGGCGATACGCAGTATTTT
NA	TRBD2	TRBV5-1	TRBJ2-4	CASSGGTSGTIQYF	TGCGCCAGCAGCGGAGGGACTAGCGGTACCATTCAGTACTTC
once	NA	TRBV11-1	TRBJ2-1	CASSLVSTRLNNEQFF	TGTGCCAGCAGCTTAGTTTCGACTCGGCTCAACAATGAGCAGTTCTTC
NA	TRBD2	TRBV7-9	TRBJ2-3	CASSSLAGGPDTQYF	TGTGCCAGCAGCTCCCTAGCGGGAGGTCCAGATACGCAGTATTTT
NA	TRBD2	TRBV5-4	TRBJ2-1	CASSPGGSGRALFHEQFF	TGTGCCAGCAGCCCCGGGGGTAGCGGGAGGGCACTATTCCATGAGCAGTTCTTC
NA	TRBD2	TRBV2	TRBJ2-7	CASEAGGPYEQYF	TGTGCCAGCGAAGCGGGAGGGCCCTACGAGCAGTACTTC